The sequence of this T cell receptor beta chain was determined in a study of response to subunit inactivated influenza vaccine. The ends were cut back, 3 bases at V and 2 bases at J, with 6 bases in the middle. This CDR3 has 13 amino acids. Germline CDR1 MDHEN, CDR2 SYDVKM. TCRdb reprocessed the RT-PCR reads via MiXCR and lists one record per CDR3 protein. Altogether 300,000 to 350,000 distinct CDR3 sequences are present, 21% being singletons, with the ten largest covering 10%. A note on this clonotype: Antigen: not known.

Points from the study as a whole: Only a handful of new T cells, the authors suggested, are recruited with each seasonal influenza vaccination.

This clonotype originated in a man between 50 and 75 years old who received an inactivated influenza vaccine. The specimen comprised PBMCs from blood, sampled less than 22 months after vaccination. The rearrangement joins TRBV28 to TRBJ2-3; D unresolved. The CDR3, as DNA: TGTGCCAGCAGTTTCGGCCCCACAGATACGCAGTATTTT. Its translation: CASSFGPTDTQYF.